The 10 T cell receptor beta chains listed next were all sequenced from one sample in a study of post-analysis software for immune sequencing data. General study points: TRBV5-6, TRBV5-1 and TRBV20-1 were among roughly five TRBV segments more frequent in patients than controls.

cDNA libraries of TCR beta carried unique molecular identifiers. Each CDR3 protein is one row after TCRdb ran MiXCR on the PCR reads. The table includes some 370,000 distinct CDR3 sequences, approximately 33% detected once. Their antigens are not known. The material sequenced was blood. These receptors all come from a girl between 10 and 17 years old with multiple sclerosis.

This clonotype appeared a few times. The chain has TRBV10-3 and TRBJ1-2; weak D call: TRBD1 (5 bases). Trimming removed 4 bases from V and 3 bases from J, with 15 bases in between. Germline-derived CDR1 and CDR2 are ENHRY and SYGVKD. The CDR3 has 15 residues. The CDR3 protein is CAISALPGLDYGYTF. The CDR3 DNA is TGTGCCATCAGTGCCCTACCAGGGTTAGACTATGGCTACACCTTC.

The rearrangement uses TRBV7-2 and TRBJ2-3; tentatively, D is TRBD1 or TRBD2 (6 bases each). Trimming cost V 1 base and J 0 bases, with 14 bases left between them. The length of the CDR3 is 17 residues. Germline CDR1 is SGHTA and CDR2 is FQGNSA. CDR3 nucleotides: TGTGCCAGCAGCTTAGGGTGGGGGGCGGTTAGCACAGATACGCAGTATTTT. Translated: CASSLGWGAVSTDTQYF.

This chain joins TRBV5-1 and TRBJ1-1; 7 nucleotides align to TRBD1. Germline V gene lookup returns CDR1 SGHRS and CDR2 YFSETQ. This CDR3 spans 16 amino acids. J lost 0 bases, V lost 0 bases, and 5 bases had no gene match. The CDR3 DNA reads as TGCGCCAGCAGCTTGGTGGCAGGGGGACTGAACACTGAAGCTTTCTTT. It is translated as CASSLVAGGLNTEAFF.

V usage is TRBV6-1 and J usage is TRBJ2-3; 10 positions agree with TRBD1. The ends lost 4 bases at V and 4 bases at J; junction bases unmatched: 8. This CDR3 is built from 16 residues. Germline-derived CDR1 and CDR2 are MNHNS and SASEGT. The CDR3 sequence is CASSGFGTGEADTQYF. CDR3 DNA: TGTGCCAGCAGTGGGTTCGGGACAGGGGAGGCAGATACGCAGTATTTT.

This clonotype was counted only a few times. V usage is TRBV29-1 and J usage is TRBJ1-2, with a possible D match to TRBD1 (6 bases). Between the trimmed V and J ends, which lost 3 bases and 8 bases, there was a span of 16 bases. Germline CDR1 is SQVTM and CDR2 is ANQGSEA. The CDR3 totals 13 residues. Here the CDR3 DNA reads TGCAGCGTTGATACCACAGGGATTGTGGGCTACACCTTC. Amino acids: CSVDTTGIVGYTF.

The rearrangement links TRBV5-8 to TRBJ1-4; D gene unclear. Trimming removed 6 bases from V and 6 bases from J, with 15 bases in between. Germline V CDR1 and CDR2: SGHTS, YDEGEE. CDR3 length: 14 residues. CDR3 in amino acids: CASNLGSLDEKLFF. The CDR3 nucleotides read TGTGCCAGCAATCTCGGGAGCTTGGATGAAAAACTGTTTTTT.

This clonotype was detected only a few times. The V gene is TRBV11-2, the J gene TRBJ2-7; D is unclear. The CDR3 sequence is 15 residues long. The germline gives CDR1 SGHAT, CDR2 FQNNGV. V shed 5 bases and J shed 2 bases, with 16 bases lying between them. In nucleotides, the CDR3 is TGTGCCAGCAGCCCCCCACAGCGTAGGACCTACGAGCAGTACTTC. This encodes CASSPPQRRTYEQYF.

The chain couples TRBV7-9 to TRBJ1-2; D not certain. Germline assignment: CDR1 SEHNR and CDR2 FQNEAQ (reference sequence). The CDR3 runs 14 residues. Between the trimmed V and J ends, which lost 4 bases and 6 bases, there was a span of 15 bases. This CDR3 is CASSWPAGLDGYTF. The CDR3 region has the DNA TGTGCCAGCAGCTGGCCCGCCGGGCTAGATGGCTACACCTTC. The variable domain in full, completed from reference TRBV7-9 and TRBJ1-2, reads DTGVSQNPRHKITKRGQNVTFRCDPISEHNRLYWYRQTLGQGPEFLTYFQNEAQLEKSRLLSDRFSAERPKGSFSTLEIQRTEQGDSAMYLCASSWPAGLDGYTFGSGTRLTVV.

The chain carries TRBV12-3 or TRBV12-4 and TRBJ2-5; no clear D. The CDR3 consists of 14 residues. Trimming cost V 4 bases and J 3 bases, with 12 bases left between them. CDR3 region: CASSSHPLEETQYF. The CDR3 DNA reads TGTGCCAGCAGTTCCCACCCTTTGGAAGAGACCCAGTACTTC.

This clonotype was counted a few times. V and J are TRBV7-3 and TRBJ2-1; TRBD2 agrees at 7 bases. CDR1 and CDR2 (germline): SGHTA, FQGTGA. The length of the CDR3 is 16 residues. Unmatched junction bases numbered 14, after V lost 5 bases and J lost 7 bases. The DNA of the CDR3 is TGTGCCAGCAGCCCGCATTGGGGGGGGGGACTGAATGAGCAGTTCTTC. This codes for CASSPHWGGGLNEQFF.